This entry features one TCR beta chain sequence. This clone was seen a single time. It lacks a known antigen. Its ends do not fully match the called genes, so a read error is possible. This entry belongs to a study of blood T cell repertoires in COVID-19 (dated by TCRdb to about 2020). Some background on the complete study: Samples from collaborators originated in the United States, Italy and Spain and spanned both the acute and convalescent phases of COVID-19. The repertoires were released in a freely available public database intended as a resource for research on the immune response to SARS-CoV-2. Subjects who had been exposed to COVID-19, were actively infected with it, or had recovered from it provided the deeply sampled blood TCRbeta repertoires that made up the dataset. A de-identified subject ID, COVID-19 status, age in years and sex were almost always included in the sample metadata. Samples came from the ongoing ImmuneRACE study (first 160 participants) plus 1,254 subjects from 6 global collaborators. The material from the prospective study consisted of cDNA or gDNA derived from T cells, B-cell-depleted T cells, or PBMCs. Where HLA class I and class II types were available, the types were taken from metadata supplied by the sample provider, not from assay-based typing. The paper's findings and limits, for the study overall: The quantity of clinical and demographic metadata differed by source and by participant and was supplied without curation.

The collaborating institutions used their own protocols to collect whole blood in K2EDTA tubes. For TCRbeta analysis, collaborator samples were shipped as frozen whole blood, as isolated PBMCs, or as DNA extracted from either sample type. TCRbeta CDR3 regions were amplified from genomic DNA by means of the immunoSEQ Assay, a bias-controlled multiplex PCR. On the authors' methods: Nucleated cell counts per sample were estimated from amplification of reference gene primers within the assay. Sequence reads were collapsed and filtered to measure the absolute abundance of every unique TCRbeta CDR3 rearrangement. For each sample, productive Simpson clonality was calculated as the square root of Simpson's diversity index over productive rearrangements. Sourced from immuneACCESS, this table was stored by TCRdb with only in-frame sequences that have V and J called. A share of the clones is absent; for the studies checked, an unresolved V gene accounts for under half, and the remainder has no known explanation. The D gene and trimming were derived from the DNA, and the V and J assignments and clone size from that table. Present in this sample are around 270,000 clones, about 88% of which were seen just once. Of the sample, over 1.5% is held by the ten largest clones.

As encoded in the germline V gene (reference sequence), CDR1 is GTSNPN while CDR2 is SVGIG. There are 13 amino acids in the CDR3, from cysteine to phenylalanine inclusive. The kept DNA is CDR3 alone, 39 bases in frame from the first base. The sample taken for sequencing was peripheral blood. This clonotype originated in a man aged 25 to 40 with active or convalescent COVID-19. The chain joins TRBV30 to TRBJ2-7; a weak D assignment points to TRBD1 (6 bases agree). The encoded CDR3 is CAWSEIGQKDNLF. The DNA reads TGTGCCTGGAGTGAAATCGGACAGAAAGACAACCTATTC.